This record looks at one T cell receptor beta chain sequence and its context. CDR1 and CDR2 from the germline V gene are SGHTA and FQGNSA. The CDR3 totals 14 residues. The J segment lost 6 bases and the V segment lost 5 bases, leaving 8 bases of the junction unmatched. This sample is drawn from a study of shared T cell receptors in the human thymus. Sequenced by immunoSEQ multiplex PCR; TCRdb stores in-frame clones only, minus some. The sample comprises about 380,000 clones, 95% of which are singletons, and 0.02% rests with the top ten. The origin of this receptor is a human donor. The genes are TRBV7-2 and TRBJ2-3, with 7 bases aligning to TRBD1. Sequencing was performed on thymocytes. The CDR3 protein is CASSKTGFLDTQYF. The CDR3 nucleotides are TGTGCCAGCAGCAAGACAGGGTTCTTGGATACGCAGTATTTT.